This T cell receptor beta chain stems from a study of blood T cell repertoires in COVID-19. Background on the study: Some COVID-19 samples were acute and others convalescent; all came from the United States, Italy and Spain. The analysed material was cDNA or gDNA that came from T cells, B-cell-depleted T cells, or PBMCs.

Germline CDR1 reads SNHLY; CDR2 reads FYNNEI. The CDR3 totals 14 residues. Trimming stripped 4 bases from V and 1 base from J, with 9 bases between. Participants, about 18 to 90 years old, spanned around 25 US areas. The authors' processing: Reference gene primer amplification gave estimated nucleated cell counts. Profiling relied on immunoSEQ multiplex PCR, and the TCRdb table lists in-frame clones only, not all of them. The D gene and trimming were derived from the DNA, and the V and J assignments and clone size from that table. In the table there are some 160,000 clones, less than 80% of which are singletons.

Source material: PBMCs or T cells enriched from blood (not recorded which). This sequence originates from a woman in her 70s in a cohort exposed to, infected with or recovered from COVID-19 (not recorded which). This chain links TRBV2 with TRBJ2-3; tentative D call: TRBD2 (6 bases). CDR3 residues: CASSAQRGTDTQYF. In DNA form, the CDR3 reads TGTGCCAGCAGTGCCCAGCGGGGCACAGATACGCAGTATTTT. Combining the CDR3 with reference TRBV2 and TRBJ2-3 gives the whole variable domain EPEVTQTPSHQVTQMGQEVILRCVPISNHLYFYWYRQILGQKVEFLVSFYNNEISEKSEIFDDQFSVERPDGSNFTLKIRSTKLEDSAMYFCASSAQRGTDTQYFGPGTRLTVL.